These T cell receptor beta chains were read from a single sample in a study of CD8+CD57+ T cells in acquired aplastic anemia. A single record per CDR3 protein comes from TCRdb applying MiXCR to the reads. The sample lists hundreds of thousands of distinct CDR3 sequences, around 72% occurring once. Sequences were obtained from sorted CD4+, CD8+, or CD8+CD57+ T cells (not recorded which) from PBMCs. All receptors come from a human donor in good health, serving as a control. Each CDR3 is given without its conserved first and last residue. Expanded clones are given a class, and other clones once, few, many or no size at all.

length	J	V	size	CDR3
15	TRBJ1-6	TRBV15	many	ATSQPLQRRKNSPLH
11	TRBJ1-4	TRBV29-1	.	SVQGDVNETLF
10	TRBJ1-2	TRBV5-1	.	ASSLICDGYT
12	TRBJ1-5	TRBV5-1	.	ASSLGKGHGPQH
10	TRBJ2-7	TRBV19	many	ASSITAGEQY
13	TRBJ1-1	TRBV9	.	ASSLVVEGNTEAF
13	TRBJ1-5	TRBV5-1	.	ASTLGTGVNQPQH
10	TRBJ2-5	TRBV29-1	.	SVRRGENEQY
14	TRBJ1-2	TRBV7-9	once	ASSLGDRARADGYT
15	TRBJ2-4	TRBV10-2	many	ASSESRVGGRGNIQY
13	TRBJ1-5	TRBV12-3/TRBV12-4	.	ASSFLTGSNQPQH
13	TRBJ2-1	TRBV10-3	many	AISEDRGLGGQRF
12	TRBJ2-3	TRBV7-2	.	ASSIGTGDAYGY
12	TRBJ2-3	TRBV6-2/TRBV6-3	many	ASRRGLGSDTQY
10	TRBJ1-2	TRBV20-1	many	SASDTNYGYT
13	TRBJ2-7	TRBV27	many	ASSPGQAPSYEQY
17	TRBJ2-5	TRBV30	.	AWSVFGTSGGSIQETQY
12	TRBJ1-4	TRBV12-3/TRBV12-4	.	ASSLGLRNEKLF
12	TRBJ1-2	TRBV19	many	ASSGQGANYGYT
13	TRBJ1-4	TRBV2	.	ASLENGGINEKLF
16	TRBJ1-5	TRBV19	.	ASSPQYNGLSSTQPQH
13	TRBJ2-7	TRBV20-1	many	SARALSYSGYEQY
17	TRBJ2-6	TRBV6-5	many	ASSYLSGGKGTGANVLT
11	TRBJ2-3	TRBV7-6	.	ASSFRDARSQY
12	TRBJ1-5	TRBV7-9	once	ASSSQGGDQQQH
11	TRBJ1-6	TRBV10-1	.	ASSDTLYSPLH
11	TRBJ1-1	TRBV10-3	.	AIRPQGSTEAF
13	TRBJ1-5	TRBV2	.	ASSDVGNLGQPQH
13	TRBJ2-3	TRBV12-3/TRBV12-4	.	ASNPYRGQADTQY
13	TRBJ1-1	TRBV5-1	.	ASSQVVCTITEAS
11	TRBJ2-5	TRBV7-9	.	ASSWTRQETES
11	TRBJ1-5	TRBV24-1	.	ATSDRDDQPQH
16	TRBJ1-6	TRBV11-1	.	ASSRTGTGPPRNSPLH
13	TRBJ1-2	TRBV14	.	ASSRQDRGGYDYT
12	TRBJ2-7	TRBV7-9	few	ASSHRDRVAEQY
11	TRBJ2-3	TRBV20-1	few	SPRSGDTDTQY
13	TRBJ1-5	TRBV2	once	ASNEGTGEDQPQH
13	TRBJ1-2	TRBV12-3/TRBV12-4	.	ASSSRGNSDYGYT
12	TRBJ1-2	TRBV9	many	ASSVAGQSYGYT
12	TRBJ2-6	TRBV20-1	.	SARGTANYNVLT
13	TRBJ1-2	TRBV20-1	many	SARKPGQGVSGYT
13	TRBJ2-3	TRBV7-2	.	ASSLPRGKTDAQY
9	TRBJ1-2	TRBV20-1	.	SASDGGETP
12	TRBJ1-6	TRBV7-2	once	ASSFGVTGAPIH
13	TRBJ2-3	TRBV9	.	ASSETGGSSDTQY
15	TRBJ1-5	TRBV7-9	.	ASSLSTGTGGNQPQH
12	TRBJ2-3	TRBV29-1	.	SVTPGKLGDTQY
13	TRBJ1-6	TRBV7-3	few	ASSPRGLYNSPLH
11	TRBJ1-1	TRBV6-1	few	ASSRETTFEAF
11	TRBJ2-4	TRBV6-1	.	ASSEIAKNIQY
13	TRBJ2-2	TRBV5-1	once	ASSLGGTNAGELF
9	TRBJ1-2	TRBV12-3/TRBV12-4	.	ASSPAGGYT
12	TRBJ1-2	TRBV12-3/TRBV12-4	.	ASSPYDSSYGYT
12	TRBJ1-1	TRBV5-1	.	ASSVKALSYEAF
15	TRBJ2-2	TRBV27	few	ASSLWRGWTGGGELF
13	TRBJ2-7	TRBV19	.	DISIDRNRDHEQY
12	TRBJ1-3	TRBV2	many	ASSEYGSGNTIY